These T cell receptor beta chains were read from a single sample in a study of shared T cell receptors in the human thymus. This table comes from immunoSEQ multiplex PCR, and its TCRdb copy is limited to in-frame clones, with some not included. This table has hundreds of thousands of clones, 70% to 90% appearing once. These same data were also listed under a study on human thymus T cells.

Sequencing was carried out using thymocytes. These receptors all stem from a boy under two years old with a congenital heart defect. The CDR3 runs from the conserved cysteine through the conserved F or W.

>TRBV11-2|TRBJ2-5
CASSLDVTLAGGETQYF
>TRBV13|TRBJ2-3
CASIGRDSTDTQYF
>TRBV29-1|TRBJ2-1
CSVVLGEQFF
>TRBV7-2|TRBJ2-7
CASSHRREQYF
>TRBV25-1|TRBJ1-1
CASSEGTPPSTEAFF
>TRBV4-1|TRBJ2-3
CASSPQGAYSTDTQYF
>TRBV2|TRBJ2-5
CASPGTSGRRGPETQYF
>TRBV28|TRBJ2-5
CASSSDRNEQRRQYF
>TRBV9|TRBJ1-2
CASSVRDRGIQSDGYTF
>TRBV7-2|TRBJ1-2
CASSVDGTGDYGYTF
>TRBV10-1|TRBJ2-1
CASSESPLAGDPYNEQFF
>TRBV25-1|TRBJ1-1
CASSPRRGRTEAFF
>TRBV30|TRBJ2-7
CAHGEGQGSYEQYF
>TRBV2|TRBJ2-3
CASSPRREGPEGTDTQYF
>TRBV7-8|TRBJ1-5
CASSLGDWGGNQPQHF
>TRBV4-1|TRBJ2-5
CASSQEARGALGTQYF
>TRBV6-1|TRBJ2-2
CASGGLAGRTGELFF
>TRBV5-8|TRBJ1-2
CASSFGQASF
>TRBV7-2|TRBJ2-1
CASSLGQVASGYNEQFF
>TRBV6-5|TRBJ2-2
CARDNATGELFF
>TRBV29-1|TRBJ2-1
CSVELGQGEQFF
>TRBV7-2|TRBJ2-3
CASSLEDSRGCDTQYF
>TRBV6-1|TRBJ1-3
CASRDRGNTIYF
>TRBV5-1|TRBJ1-1
CASSLQGAGAFF
>TRBV4-1|TRBJ2-3
CASSQRLAGGPGTDTQYF
>TRBV28|TRBJ2-5
CASSSLGLAGVCETQYF
>TRBV6-4|TRBJ2-2
CASSDWLAGGTGELFF
>TRBV6-1|TRBJ2-6
CASSERVSGANVLTF
>TRBV25-1|TRBJ2-7
CASRESYEQYF
>TRBV28|TRBJ2-5
CASSPPLAGEETQYF
>TRBV7-6|TRBJ2-5
CASSLKGETQYF
>TRBV15|TRBJ2-4
CATSRAPSGRSMEAKNIQYF
>TRBV28|TRBJ2-7
CASSSLSLAGGHYEQYF
>TRBV7-3|TRBJ2-1
CASSFLAAPPYNEQFF
>TRBV14|TRBJ2-1
CASSQDTGPVANEQFF
>TRBV6-1|TRBJ2-3
CASSEALVVRDRGDYTQYF
>TRBV11-3|TRBJ1-1
CASSLVRDTEAFF
>TRBV4-3|TRBJ2-7
CASSLTYRDFSYEQYF
>TRBV4-2|TRBJ2-2
CASSQAPGGEDTGELFF
>TRBV7-9|TRBJ2-7
CASSLAIGISHEQYF
>TRBV27|TRBJ2-7
CASSLFSGTAAYEQYF
>TRBV10-3|TRBJ2-1
CAISDQPDPGEVAGGRHNEQFF
>TRBV6-6|TRBJ1-1
CASSWPGQGRGTEAFF
>TRBV11-2|TRBJ2-1
CASSLTGVNEQFF
>TRBV21-1|TRBJ2-5
CASNTGTSVETQYF
>TRBV28|TRBJ2-7
CASSLCIARQIPSYEQYF
>TRBV21-1|TRBJ1-4
CASSNGERQGVCLTNEKLFF
>TRBV19|TRBJ2-1
CASRVEVSYNEQFF
>TRBV12-5|TRBJ2-5
CASGLAPQGAGETQYF
>TRBV23-1|TRBJ1-1
CASSPTPGQPTEAFF
>TRBV29-1|TRBJ1-4
CSVEGGEAAGEKLFF
>TRBV6-4|TRBJ2-1
CASRRLAGLDEQFF
>TRBV19|TRBJ1-5
CASNLGVNQPQHF